This T cell receptor beta chain was found in a study of cytomegalovirus exposure and HLA in healthy donors. This clone was seen only a few times. As yet, its antigen is unknown. Broader study findings: Relative to the approximately 630-donor mean, N-insertions were reportedly fewer in an Asian-associated ancestry cluster in a later analysis. The investigators catalogued 164 TCR beta chains as cytomegalovirus-associated. Later analysis suggested links between common viral pathogens and several top significant clusters.

In the PCR, 60 Vbeta and 13 Jbeta primers were used. Original analysis: The authors later counted roughly 87 million unique TCR beta chains, around 9.9 million of them shared. Libraries were prepared by immunoSEQ multiplex PCR; TCRdb keeps only in-frame clonotypes and omits some of them. V and J calls and clone size follow that table, whereas D and trimming were derived from the DNA. This sample has 84,000 or so clones, with around four fifths found just once. Germline values: CDR1 LGHNA, CDR2 YSLEER. V gave up 0 bases and J gave up 5 bases, with 13 bases separating them. There are 16 residues in the CDR3.

The specimen sequenced was PBMCs. V gene TRBV4-3 combines with J gene TRBJ1-4; TRBD1 might be the D (6 bases). This clonotype originated in a boy aged 5-17 years in good health and CMV-seronegative. The CDR3 DNA is TGCGCCAGCAGCCAAGATGAGGGGGGGACCAATGAAAAACTGTTTTTT. Encoded protein: CASSQDEGGTNEKLFF.